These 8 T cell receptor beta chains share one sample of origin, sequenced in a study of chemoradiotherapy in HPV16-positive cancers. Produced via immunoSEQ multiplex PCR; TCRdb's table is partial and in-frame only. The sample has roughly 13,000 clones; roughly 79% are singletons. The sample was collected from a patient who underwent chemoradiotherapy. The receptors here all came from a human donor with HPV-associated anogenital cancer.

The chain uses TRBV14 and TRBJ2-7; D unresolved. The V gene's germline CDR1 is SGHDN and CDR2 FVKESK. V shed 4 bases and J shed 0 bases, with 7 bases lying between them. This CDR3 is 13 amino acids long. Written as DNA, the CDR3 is TGTGCCAGCAGCCCAATGCCCTCCTACGAGCAGTACTTC. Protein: CASSPMPSYEQYF.

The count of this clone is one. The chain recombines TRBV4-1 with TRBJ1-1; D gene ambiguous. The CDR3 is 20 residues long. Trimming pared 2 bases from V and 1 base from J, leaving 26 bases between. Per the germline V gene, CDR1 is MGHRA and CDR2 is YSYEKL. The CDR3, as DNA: TGCGCCAGCAGCCAACCTGGTTTCGGACGGGGAATGGTACGGAACACTGAAGCTTTCTTT. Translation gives CASSQPGFGRGMVRNTEAFF.

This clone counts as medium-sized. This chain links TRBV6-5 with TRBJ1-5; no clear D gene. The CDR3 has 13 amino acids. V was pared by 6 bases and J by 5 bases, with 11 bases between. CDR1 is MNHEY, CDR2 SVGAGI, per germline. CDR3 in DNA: TGTGCCAGCAGCACTTCCGGGGATCAGCCCCAGCATTTT. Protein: CASSTSGDQPQHF.

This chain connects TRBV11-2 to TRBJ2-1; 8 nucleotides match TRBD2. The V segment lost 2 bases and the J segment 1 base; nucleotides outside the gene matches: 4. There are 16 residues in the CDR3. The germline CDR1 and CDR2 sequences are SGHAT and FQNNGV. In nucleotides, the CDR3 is TGTGCCAGCAGCTTACCCAGCGGGAGATCCTACAATGAGCAGTTCTTC. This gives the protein CASSLPSGRSYNEQFF.

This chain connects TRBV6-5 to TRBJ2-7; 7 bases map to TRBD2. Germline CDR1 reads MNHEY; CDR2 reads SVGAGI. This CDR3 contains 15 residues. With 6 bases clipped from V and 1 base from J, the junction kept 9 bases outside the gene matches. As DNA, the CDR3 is TGTGCCAGCAGCCCCGGGGGAGCGGGATCCTACGAGCAGTACTTC. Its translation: CASSPGGAGSYEQYF.

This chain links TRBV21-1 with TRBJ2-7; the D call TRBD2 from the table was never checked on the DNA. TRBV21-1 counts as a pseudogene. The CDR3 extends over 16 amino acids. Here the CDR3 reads CASSKVLLAGDYEQYF. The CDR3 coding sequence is TGTGCCAGCAGCAAAGTCCTCCTAGCGGGGGACTACGAGCAGTACTTC.

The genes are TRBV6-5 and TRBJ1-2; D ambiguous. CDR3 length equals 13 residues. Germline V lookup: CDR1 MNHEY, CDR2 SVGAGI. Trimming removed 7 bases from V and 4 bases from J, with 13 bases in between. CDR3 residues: CASNLREAYGYTF. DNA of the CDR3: TGTGCCAGCAACCTGAGAGAAGCCTATGGCTACACCTTC.

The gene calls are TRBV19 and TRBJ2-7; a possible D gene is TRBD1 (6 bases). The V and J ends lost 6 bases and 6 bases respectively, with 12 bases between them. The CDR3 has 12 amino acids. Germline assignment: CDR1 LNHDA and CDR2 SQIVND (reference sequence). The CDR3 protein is CASRREGGEQYF. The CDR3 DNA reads TGTGCCAGTAGAAGAGAAGGGGGCGAGCAGTACTTC.